This passage covers 21 T cell receptor beta chains from one sample sequenced in a study of blood T cell repertoires in COVID-19. Here immunoSEQ multiplex PCR was the method, and the copy in TCRdb shows in-frame clones only, minus some. The sample has more than 400,000 clones; around 87% are singletons. Sequencing input: PBMCs or T cells enriched from blood (not recorded which). The receptors originated from a woman aged 18-29 years who had recovered from COVID-19.

This chain links TRBV4-1 with TRBJ2-1; 7 bases fit TRBD2. The CDR3 sequence is 13 residues long. V shed 4 bases, J shed 6 bases, and the junction held 3 bases outside the gene matches. Germline loops: CDR1 MGHRA, CDR2 YSYEKL. CDR3 coding DNA: TGCGCCAGCAGCCTGACTAGCTTCAATGAGCAGTTCTTC. The encoded protein is CASSLTSFNEQFF.

This chain connects TRBV4-2 to TRBJ2-2, with D maybe TRBD1 (5 bases). V shed 5 bases and J shed 5 bases, with 9 bases lying between them. CDR1 LGHNA and CDR2 YNFKEQ come from the germline V gene. This CDR3 has 13 residues. Written as DNA, the CDR3 is TGTGCCAGCAGCTCAAAGGGGACCGGGGAGCTGTTTTTT. Protein sequence: CASSSKGTGELFF.

The chain recombines TRBV5-1 with TRBJ2-5, with 8 bases aligning to TRBD2. CDR3 length: 14 residues. Germline lookup yields CDR1 SGHRS and CDR2 YFSETQ. The junction had 2 bases not matched to a gene; V was cut back by 3 bases and J by 1 base. The CDR3: CASSSRGVQETQYF. The CDR3 DNA reads TGCGCCAGCAGCTCGCGGGGGGTCCAAGAGACCCAGTACTTC. Full variable domain (rest looked up from reference TRBV5-1 and TRBJ2-5): KAGVTQTPRYLIKTRGQQVTLSCSPISGHRSVSWYQQTPGQGLQFLFEYFSETQRNKGNFPGRFSGRQFSNSRSEMNVSTLELGDSALYLCASSSRGVQETQYFGPGTRLLVL.

V and J are TRBV7-9 and TRBJ1-4; 8 bases are a match to TRBD1. CDR1 and CDR2 (germline): SEHNR, FQNEAQ (reference sequence). This CDR3 has 14 amino acids. With V trimmed by 7 bases and J by 6 bases, 7 bases remained unmatched. CDR3 coding DNA: TGTGCCAGCAACCCGGGACAGGAGGATGAAAAACTGTTTTTT. It codes for CASNPGQEDEKLFF.

The chain links TRBV4-2 to TRBJ1-4; D is ambiguous. Looked up from germline, CDR1 is LGHNA and CDR2 is YNFKEQ. This CDR3 is built from 14 residues. Trimming removed 5 bases from V and 0 bases from J, with 7 bases in between. The CDR3 region has the DNA TGTGCCAGCAGCTACACATCAACTAATGAAAAACTGTTTTTT. Residues: CASSYTSTNEKLFF.

V usage is TRBV9 and J usage is TRBJ2-7, with TRBD1 matching over 7 bases. The CDR3 has 15 amino acids. V trimming: 0 bases; J trimming: 4 bases; junction bases outside the gene matches: 7. The germline V gene has CDR1 SGDLS and CDR2 YYNGEE. CDR3 DNA sequence: TGTGCCAGCAGCGTAGGACAGGGTCCCGAATACGAGCAGTACTTC. Translation gives CASSVGQGPEYEQYF.

This sequence joins TRBV28 and TRBJ1-5, with D perhaps TRBD1 (5 bases). Trimming removed 6 bases at V and 5 bases at J, with 11 bases between. CDR1 is MDHEN and CDR2 is SYDVKM in the germline V gene. The CDR3 contains 13 residues. CDR3: CASRRQSYQPQHF. CDR3 bases: TGTGCCAGCAGGCGACAGAGCTATCAGCCCCAGCATTTT.

The DNA for the CDR3 is TGTGCCAGCAGTTTAGGGGGGGCAGAGAACACTGAAGCTTTCTTT. Translating it yields CASSLGGAENTEAFF. V and J are TRBV28 and TRBJ1-1, with a tentative D call TRBD1 (6 bases). Trimming took 2 bases from V and 1 from J, leaving 11 bases between them. The germline gives CDR1 MDHEN, CDR2 SYDVKM. The CDR3 is 15 amino acids.

The chain uses TRBV27 and TRBJ1-2; D uncertain. Germline CDR1 MNHEY, CDR2 SMNVEV (reference sequence). CDR3 length: 13 amino acids. V dropped 3 bases and J dropped 8 bases, with 13 bases sitting between them. The DNA for the CDR3 is TGTGCCAGCAGTTTCCCGGGAGAGAGAGGCTACACCTTC. Its protein is CASSFPGERGYTF.

The gene calls are TRBV28 and TRBJ2-7; 12 bases map to TRBD2. The V and J ends lost 6 bases and 2 bases, in that order; junction bases with no gene match: 2. The germline gives CDR1 MDHEN, CDR2 SYDVKM. The CDR3 contains 14 residues. The DNA of the CDR3 is TGTGCCAGCAGACCTAGCGGGGGGGCCTACGAGCAGTACTTC. Amino acid sequence: CASRPSGGAYEQYF.

The chain carries TRBV2 and TRBJ2-3; the D gene is possibly TRBD2 (5 bases). V lost 11 bases and J lost 0, with 15 bases in between. The CDR3 length is 14 residues. Germline V gives CDR1 SNHLY, CDR2 FYNNEI. The CDR3 coding sequence is TGTGCCTCTCGGGGAGAGGGAAGCACAGATACGCAGTATTTT. Translation gives CASRGEGSTDTQYF.

The J gene is TRBJ1-4, the V gene TRBV7-9; D not resolved. This CDR3 has 17 residues. The germline CDR1 and CDR2 sequences are SEHNR and FQNEAQ (reference sequence). The V end was cut by 2 bases, the J end by 6 bases, with 19 bases between. CDR3 bases: TGTGCCAGCAGCTTAAAGTATTTGGGGAGGATGGATGAAAAACTGTTTTTT. This translates into CASSLKYLGRMDEKLFF.

The count of this clone is one. The rearrangement joins TRBV6-5 to TRBJ2-3; possibly TRBD1 for D (6 bases). Germline V lookup: CDR1 MNHEY, CDR2 SVGAGI. The V end lost 5 bases, the J end lost 3 bases, and 15 bases lay between the germline ends. This CDR3 contains 15 residues. This chain's CDR3 is CASSPGQILTDTQYF. In DNA, the CDR3 is TGTGCCAGCAGTCCCGGACAGATTCTAACAGATACGCAGTATTTT.

The J gene is TRBJ2-7, the V gene TRBV6-2 or TRBV6-3; possibly TRBD2 for D (6 bases). Germline values: CDR1 MNHEY, CDR2 SVGEGT. Trimming cost V 2 bases and J 2 bases, with 19 bases left between them. This CDR3 is 17 amino acids long. The CDR3 nucleotides read TGTGCCAGCAGTTACCAACCGGGACTCCAAGGGGCCTACGAGCAGTACTTC. This codes for CASSYQPGLQGAYEQYF.

The genes are TRBV27 and TRBJ1-4; possible D gene TRBD1, 5 bases. Deletions cut 4 bases from V and 5 bases from J, with 14 bases between. Germline V gene lookup returns CDR1 MNHEY and CDR2 SMNVEV (reference sequence). This CDR3 region has 15 residues. DNA of the CDR3: TGTGCCAGCAGTTATGACCAGGGTGGGAATGAAAAACTGTTTTTT. This sequence encodes CASSYDQGGNEKLFF.

The chain couples TRBV5-1 to TRBJ1-4, with a weak D call TRBD1 (5 bases). The germline V and J ends were trimmed by 0 bases and 6 bases, with 6 bases remaining between them. The germline V gene encodes CDR1 SGHRS and CDR2 YFSETQ. This CDR3 is 13 amino acids long. CDR3 sequence (DNA): TGCGCCAGCAGCTTGGCGGGGGATGAAAAACTGTTTTTT. Protein: CASSLAGDEKLFF.

V and J are TRBV6-5 and TRBJ2-2, with TRBD1 identical over 8 bases. V gave up 5 bases and J gave up 6 bases; unmatched junction bases: 2. The CDR3 runs to 13 residues. The germline V gene has CDR1 MNHEY and CDR2 SVGAGI. The CDR3 coding sequence is TGTGCCAGCAGTCCAGGGGGCCCCGGGGAGCTGTTTTTT. This gives the protein CASSPGGPGELFF.

This clone was seen just once. V is TRBV5-1 and J is TRBJ1-2, with TRBD1 matching over 7 bases. The CDR3 is made up of 13 amino acids. V shed 2 bases and J 7 bases; nucleotides not matched to a gene: 5. The germline V gene encodes CDR1 SGHRS and CDR2 YFSETQ. The DNA of the CDR3 is TGCGCCAGCAGCTTACAGGGGACTGGTGGCTACACCTTC. Protein product: CASSLQGTGGYTF. The full variable domain, completed using reference TRBV5-1 and TRBJ1-2, is KAGVTQTPRYLIKTRGQQVTLSCSPISGHRSVSWYQQTPGQGLQFLFEYFSETQRNKGNFPGRFSGRQFSNSRSEMNVSTLELGDSALYLCASSLQGTGGYTFGSGTRLTVV.

J is TRBJ1-2 and V is TRBV10-3; maybe TRBD1 (6 bases). This CDR3 is built from 15 residues. V lost 9 bases to trimming and J lost 6 bases, with 23 bases between them. From germline, CDR1 is ENHRY and CDR2 SYGVKD. The DNA of the CDR3 is TGTGCCATTTACGATGCTAGGGGGGGGCCGAATGGCTACACCTTC. Encoded protein: CAIYDARGGPNGYTF.

V and J are TRBV5-1 and TRBJ1-4; possible D gene TRBD1, 5 bases. V lost 5 bases, J lost 2 bases, and 10 bases lay in between. Germline CDR1 and CDR2: SGHRS and YFSETQ. The CDR3 has 14 amino acids. The CDR3, as DNA: TGCGCCAGCAGGGCAGGGATCACTAATGAAAAACTGTTTTTT. Translation: CASRAGITNEKLFF.

The chain employs TRBV18 and TRBJ2-1; D is possibly TRBD1 (6 bases). The CDR3 loop spans 15 amino acids. The V gene lost 6 bases and the J gene lost 3 bases, with 15 bases spanning the gap. The V gene's germline CDR1 is KGHSH and CDR2 LQKENI. This CDR3 reads CASSTLKGVYNEQFF. In DNA form, the CDR3 reads TGTGCCAGCTCTACTCTGAAGGGGGTCTACAATGAGCAGTTCTTC.